This T cell receptor beta chain was sequenced for a study of technical replicates of blood from a handful of donors. The CDR3 consists of 16 residues. V lost 2 bases and J lost 1, with 14 bases in between. Per germline, CDR1 MNHEY and CDR2 SVGAGI. This table comes from immunoSEQ multiplex PCR, and its TCRdb copy is limited to in-frame clones, with some not included. The table lists roughly 70,000 clones, about 97% of them singletons. The rearrangement joins TRBV6-5 to TRBJ1-1; D remains ambiguous. Sequences were obtained from T cells isolated from PBMCs. The sequence came from a human donor in good health. In DNA, the CDR3 is TGTGCCAGCAGTTACGGATTGGGCACCACGAACACTGAAGCTTTCTTT. As protein: CASSYGLGTTNTEAFF.